This paragraph covers one TCR beta chain sequence. Using immunoSEQ multiplex PCR, the repertoire was profiled, and TCRdb retains in-frame clones only, with some absent. This sample has approximately 48,000 clones; approximately 85% occur once, and the top ten carry around 4.9%. This entry is derived from a study of radiotherapy plus CTLA-4 blockade in lung cancer. J lost 5 bases, V lost 4 bases, and 13 bases had no gene match. Germline values: CDR1 MDHEN, CDR2 SYDVKM. The CDR3 is 17 residues long. The source of this sequence is a human donor with non-small cell lung cancer whose response to radiotherapy plus ipilimumab could not be evaluated. Sequencing was performed on peripheral blood, taken from a patient treated with radiotherapy plus ipilimumab. The chain has TRBV28 and TRBJ2-2, with 7 bases lining up with TRBD1. The CDR3 DNA reads TGTGCCAGCAGTTCTCCCCCGACAGGGACGAGGACCGGGGAGCTGTTTTTT. Translation: CASSSPPTGTRTGELFF.